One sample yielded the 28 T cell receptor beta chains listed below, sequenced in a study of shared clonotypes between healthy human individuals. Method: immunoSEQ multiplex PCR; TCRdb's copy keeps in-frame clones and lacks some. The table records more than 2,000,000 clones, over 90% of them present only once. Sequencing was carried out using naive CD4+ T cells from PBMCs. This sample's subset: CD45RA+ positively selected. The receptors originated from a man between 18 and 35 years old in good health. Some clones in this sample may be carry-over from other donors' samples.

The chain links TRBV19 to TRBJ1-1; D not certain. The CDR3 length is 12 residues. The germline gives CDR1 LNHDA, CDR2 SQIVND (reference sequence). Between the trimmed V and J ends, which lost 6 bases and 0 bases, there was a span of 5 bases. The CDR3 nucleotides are TGTGCCAGTAGGCATATGAACACTGAAGCTTTCTTT. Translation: CASRHMNTEAFF. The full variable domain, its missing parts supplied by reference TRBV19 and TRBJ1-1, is DGGITQSPKYLFRKEGQNVTLSCEQNLNHDAMYWYRQDPGQGLRLIYYSQIVNDFQKGDIAEGYSVSREKKESFPLTVTSAQKNPTAFYLCASRHMNTEAFFGQGTRLTVV.

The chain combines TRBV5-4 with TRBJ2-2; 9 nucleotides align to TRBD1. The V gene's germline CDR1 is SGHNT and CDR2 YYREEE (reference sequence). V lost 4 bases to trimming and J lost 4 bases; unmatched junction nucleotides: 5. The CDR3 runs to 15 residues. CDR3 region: CASSQDRGSTGELFF. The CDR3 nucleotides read TGTGCCAGCAGCCAGGACAGGGGAAGCACCGGGGAGCTGTTTTTT.

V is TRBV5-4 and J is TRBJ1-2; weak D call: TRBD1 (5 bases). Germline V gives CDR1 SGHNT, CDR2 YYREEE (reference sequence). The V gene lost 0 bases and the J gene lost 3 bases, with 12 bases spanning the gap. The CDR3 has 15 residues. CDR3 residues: CASSLAWGTDYGYTF. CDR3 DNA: TGTGCCAGCAGCTTGGCCTGGGGCACGGACTATGGCTACACCTTC.

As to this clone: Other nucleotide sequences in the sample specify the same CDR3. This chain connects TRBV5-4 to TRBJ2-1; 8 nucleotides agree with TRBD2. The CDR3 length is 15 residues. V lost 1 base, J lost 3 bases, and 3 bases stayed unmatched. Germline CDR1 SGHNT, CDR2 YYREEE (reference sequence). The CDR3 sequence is CASSLTSGSYNEQFF. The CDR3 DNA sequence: TGTGCCAGCAGCTTGACCAGCGGGAGCTACAATGAGCAGTTCTTC.

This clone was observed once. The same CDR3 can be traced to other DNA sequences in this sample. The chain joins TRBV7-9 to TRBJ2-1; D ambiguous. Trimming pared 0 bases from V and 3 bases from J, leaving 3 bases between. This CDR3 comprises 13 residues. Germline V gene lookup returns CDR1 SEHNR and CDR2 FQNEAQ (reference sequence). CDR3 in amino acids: CASSLASYNEQFF. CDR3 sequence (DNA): TGTGCCAGCAGCTTAGCTAGCTACAATGAGCAGTTCTTC.

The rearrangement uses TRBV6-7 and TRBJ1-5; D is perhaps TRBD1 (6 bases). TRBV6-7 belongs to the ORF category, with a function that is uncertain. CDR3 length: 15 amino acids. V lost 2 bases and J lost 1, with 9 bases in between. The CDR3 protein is CASSYGGQSNQPQHF. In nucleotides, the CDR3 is TGTGCCAGCAGTTACGGAGGACAGAGCAATCAGCCCCAGCATTTT.

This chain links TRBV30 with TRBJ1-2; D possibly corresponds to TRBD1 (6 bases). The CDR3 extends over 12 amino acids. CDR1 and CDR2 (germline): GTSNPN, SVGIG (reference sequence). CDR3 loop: CSSTPGGGGYTF. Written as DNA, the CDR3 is TGTTCCTCCACTCCCGGGGGCGGGGGCTACACCTTC.

The CDR3 sequence: CATSRDQARHDEQFF. The CDR3 DNA sequence: TGTGCCACCAGCAGAGATCAGGCTAGGCACGATGAGCAGTTCTTC. This chain connects TRBV15 to TRBJ2-1; no clear D gene. This CDR3 spans 15 amino acids. V was pared by 0 bases and J by 8 bases, with 14 bases between. CDR1 and CDR2 (germline): LNHNV, YYDKDF (reference sequence). The full variable domain, in which reference TRBV15 and TRBJ2-1 provide the parts outside the CDR3, is DAMVIQNPRYQVTQFGKPVTLSCSQTLNHNVMYWYQQKSSQAPKLLFHYYDKDFNNEADTPDNFQSRRPNTSFCFLDIRSPGLGDTAMYLCATSRDQARHDEQFFGPGTRLTVL.

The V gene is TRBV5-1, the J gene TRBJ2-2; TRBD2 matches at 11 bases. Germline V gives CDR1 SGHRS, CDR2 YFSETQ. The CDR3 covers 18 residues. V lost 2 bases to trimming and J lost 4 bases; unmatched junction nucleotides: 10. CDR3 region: CASSFSSGRRFGTGELFF. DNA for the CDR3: TGCGCCAGCAGCTTTTCTAGCGGGAGGCGTTTTGGCACCGGGGAGCTGTTTTTT.

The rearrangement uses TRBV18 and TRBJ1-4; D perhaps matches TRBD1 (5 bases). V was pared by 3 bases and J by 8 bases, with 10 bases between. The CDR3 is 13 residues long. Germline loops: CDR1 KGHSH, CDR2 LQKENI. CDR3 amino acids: CASSPTGTEKLFF. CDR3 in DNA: TGTGCCAGCTCACCTACCGGGACCGAAAAACTGTTTTTT.

The CDR3 is CASSATQGAGAFF. CDR3 DNA: TGTGCCAGCAGCGCGACCCAGGGGGCTGGAGCTTTCTTT. The genes are TRBV7-9 and TRBJ1-1, with 8 bases lining up with TRBD1. V was clipped by 5 bases and J by 10 bases; unmatched bases: 9. Per germline, CDR1 SEHNR and CDR2 FQNEAQ (reference sequence). This CDR3 region has 13 residues. The full variable domain, with the rest looked up from reference TRBV7-9 and TRBJ1-1, is DTGVSQNPRHKITKRGQNVTFRCDPISEHNRLYWYRQTLGQGPEFLTYFQNEAQLEKSRLLSDRFSAERPKGSFSTLEIQRTEQGDSAMYLCASSATQGAGAFFGQGTRLTVV.

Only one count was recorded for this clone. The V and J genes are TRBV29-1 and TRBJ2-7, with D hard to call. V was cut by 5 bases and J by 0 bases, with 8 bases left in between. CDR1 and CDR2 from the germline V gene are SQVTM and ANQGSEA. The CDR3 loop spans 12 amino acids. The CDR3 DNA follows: TGCAGCGTTCACGGCCCCTCCTACGAGCAGTACTTC. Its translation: CSVHGPSYEQYF.

The CDR3 sequence is CASSRISGGSGANVLTF. The DNA of the CDR3 is TGTGCCAGCAGTAGGATCAGCGGGGGATCTGGGGCCAACGTCCTGACTTTC. The V and J genes are TRBV28 and TRBJ2-6, with TRBD2 matching 8 bases. The germline CDR1 and CDR2 sequences are MDHEN and SYDVKM. The V segment lost 5 bases and the J segment 1 base; nucleotides outside the gene matches: 7. The CDR3 length is 17 residues.

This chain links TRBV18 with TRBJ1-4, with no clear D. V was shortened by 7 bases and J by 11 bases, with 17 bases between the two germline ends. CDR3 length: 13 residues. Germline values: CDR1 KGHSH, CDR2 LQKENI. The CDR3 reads CASCKGSLEKLFF. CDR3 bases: TGTGCCAGCTGCAAGGGTAGCCTCGAGAAACTGTTTTTT.

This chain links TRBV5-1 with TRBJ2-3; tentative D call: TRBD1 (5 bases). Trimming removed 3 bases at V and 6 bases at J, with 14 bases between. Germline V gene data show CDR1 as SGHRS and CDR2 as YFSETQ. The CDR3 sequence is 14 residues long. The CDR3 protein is CASSSDSFADTQYF. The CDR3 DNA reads TGCGCCAGCAGCTCCGACAGTTTTGCGGATACGCAGTATTTT. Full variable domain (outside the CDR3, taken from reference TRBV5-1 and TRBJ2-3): KAGVTQTPRYLIKTRGQQVTLSCSPISGHRSVSWYQQTPGQGLQFLFEYFSETQRNKGNFPGRFSGRQFSNSRSEMNVSTLELGDSALYLCASSSDSFADTQYFGPGTRLTVL.

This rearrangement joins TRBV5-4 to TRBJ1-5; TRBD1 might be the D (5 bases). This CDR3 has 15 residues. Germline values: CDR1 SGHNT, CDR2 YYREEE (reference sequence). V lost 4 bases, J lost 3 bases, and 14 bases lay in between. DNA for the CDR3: TGTGCCAGCAGCGTATTCACAGGAGTCAATCAGCCCCAGCATTTT. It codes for CASSVFTGVNQPQHF.

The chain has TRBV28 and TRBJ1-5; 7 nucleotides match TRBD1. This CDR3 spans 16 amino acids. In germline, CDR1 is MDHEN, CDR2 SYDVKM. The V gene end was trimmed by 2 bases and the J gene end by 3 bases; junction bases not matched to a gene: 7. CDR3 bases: TGTGCCAGCAGTTTACCGGACAGGCGTATCAATCAGCCCCAGCATTTT. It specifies CASSLPDRRINQPQHF.

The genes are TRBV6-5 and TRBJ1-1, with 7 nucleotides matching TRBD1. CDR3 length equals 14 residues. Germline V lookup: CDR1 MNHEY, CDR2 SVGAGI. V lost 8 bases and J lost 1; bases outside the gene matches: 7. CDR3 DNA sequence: TGTGCCAGCGGGAACAGGGGCGAGAACACTGAAGCTTTCTTT. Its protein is CASGNRGENTEAFF.

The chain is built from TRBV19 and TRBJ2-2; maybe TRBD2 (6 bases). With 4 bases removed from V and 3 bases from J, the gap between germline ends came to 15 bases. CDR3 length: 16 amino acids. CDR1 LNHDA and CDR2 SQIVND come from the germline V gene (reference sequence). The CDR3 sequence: CASSTLGRQYTGELFF. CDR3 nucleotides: TGTGCCAGTAGTACCCTAGGGAGGCAGTACACCGGGGAGCTGTTTTTT.

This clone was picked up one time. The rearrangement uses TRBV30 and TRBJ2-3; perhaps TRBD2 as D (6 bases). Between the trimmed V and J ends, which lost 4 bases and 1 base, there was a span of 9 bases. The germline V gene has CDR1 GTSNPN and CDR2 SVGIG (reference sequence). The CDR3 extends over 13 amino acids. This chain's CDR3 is CAWKGGGTDTQYF. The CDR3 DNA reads TGTGCCTGGAAAGGCGGGGGCACAGATACGCAGTATTTT.

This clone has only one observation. The CDR3 sequence is CASSFGGNSPLHF. DNA for the CDR3: TGTGCCAGCAGTTTCGGGGGGAACTCACCCCTCCACTTT. V gene TRBV27 combines with J gene TRBJ1-6; weak D call: TRBD1 (5 bases). From germline, CDR1 is MNHEY and CDR2 SMNVEV (reference sequence). Trimming shortened V by 3 bases and J by 10 bases, and 10 bases separated the two germline ends. The CDR3 contains 13 residues.

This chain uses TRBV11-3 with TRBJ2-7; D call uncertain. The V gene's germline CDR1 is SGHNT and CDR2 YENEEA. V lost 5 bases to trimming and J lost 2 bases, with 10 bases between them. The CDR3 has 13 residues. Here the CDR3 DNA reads TGTGCCAGCAGCCCCCCAGGAGCCTACGAGCAGTACTTC. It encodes CASSPPGAYEQYF.

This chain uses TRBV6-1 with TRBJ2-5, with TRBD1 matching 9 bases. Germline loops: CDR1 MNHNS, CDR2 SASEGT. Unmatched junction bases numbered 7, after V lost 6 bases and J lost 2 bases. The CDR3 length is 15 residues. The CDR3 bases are TGTGCCAGCAGCGTAGGGGGACAGGGACAAGAGACCCAGTACTTC. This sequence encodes CASSVGGQGQETQYF.

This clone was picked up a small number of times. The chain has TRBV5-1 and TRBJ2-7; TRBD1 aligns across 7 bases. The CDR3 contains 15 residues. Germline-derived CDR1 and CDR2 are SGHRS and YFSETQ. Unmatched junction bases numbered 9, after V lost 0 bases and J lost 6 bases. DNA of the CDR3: TGCGCCAGCAGCTTGGGGGACAGCAGGAATATCGAGCAGTACTTC. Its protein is CASSLGDSRNIEQYF.

CDR3 amino acids: CASSSYPRKDTEAFF. The CDR3 DNA sequence: TGTGCCAGCAGTTCCTACCCGAGAAAGGACACTGAAGCTTTCTTT. The rearrangement uses TRBV6-5 and TRBJ1-1; D remains unclear. Germline assignment: CDR1 MNHEY and CDR2 SVGAGI. Trimming left V 4 bases short and J 3 bases short, with 15 bases between. The CDR3 totals 15 residues.

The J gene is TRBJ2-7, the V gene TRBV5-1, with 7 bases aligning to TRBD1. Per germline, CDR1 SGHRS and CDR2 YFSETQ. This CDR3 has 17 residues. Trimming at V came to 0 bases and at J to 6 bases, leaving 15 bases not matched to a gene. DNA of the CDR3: TGCGCCAGCAGCTTGGCAGGGACAGCGAGGTTTAGCGCCGAGCAGTACTTC. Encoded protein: CASSLAGTARFSAEQYF.

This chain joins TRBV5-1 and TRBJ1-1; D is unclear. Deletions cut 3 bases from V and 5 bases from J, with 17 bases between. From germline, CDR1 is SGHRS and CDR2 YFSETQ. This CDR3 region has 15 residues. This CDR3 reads CASSSLGSPNTEAFF. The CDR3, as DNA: TGCGCCAGCAGCTCCCTGGGGAGCCCTAATACTGAAGCTTTCTTT.

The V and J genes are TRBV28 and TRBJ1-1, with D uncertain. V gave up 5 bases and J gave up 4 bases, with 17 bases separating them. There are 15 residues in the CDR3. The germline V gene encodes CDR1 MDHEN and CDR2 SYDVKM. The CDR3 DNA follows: TGTGCCAGCAGTGCCCCCATTCGGGGTTCCACTGAAGCTTTCTTT. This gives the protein CASSAPIRGSTEAFF. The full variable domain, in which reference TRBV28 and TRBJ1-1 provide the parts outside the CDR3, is DVKVTQSSRYLVKRTGEKVFLECVQDMDHENMFWYRQDPGLGLRLIYFSYDVKMKEKGDIPEGYSVSREKKERFSLILESASTNQTSMYLCASSAPIRGSTEAFFGQGTRLTVV.